Listed below are T cell receptor beta chains from one sample, sequenced in a study of regulatory T cells in long-lasting Graves disease. From the multiplex PCR reads, TCRdb called clonotypes with MiXCR, one entry per CDR3 protein. The table includes a few hundred thousand distinct CDR3 sequences, 12% to 15% detected once. This same sample was also part of a study on T cells in Graves' hyperthyroidism and ophthalmopathy.

The specimen comprised peripheral blood mononuclear cells (PBMCs), sampled at new diagnosis, from a patient treated with antithyroid drugs. These receptors were obtained from a woman aged 45-65 years with Graves disease. The CDR3 runs from the conserved cysteine through the conserved F or W. D genes are given only for firm matches.

d_call	v_call	j_call	cdr3_aa
TRBD1	TRBV7-2	TRBJ1-2	CASSQRTGRYGYTF
TRBD1	TRBV5-4	TRBJ1-4	CASSLTGVEKLFF
TRBD2	TRBV5-1	TRBJ2-7	CASSGGTSDSGQYF
-	TRBV2	TRBJ1-2	CASSEVTGSHGYTF
TRBD2	TRBV7-2	TRBJ2-1	CASSTRTSWPYNEQFF
-	TRBV6-5	TRBJ1-4	CASSYRQPNEKLFF
TRBD2	TRBV6-1	TRBJ2-1	CASSEAYRLAGGGEQFF
-	TRBV7-9	TRBJ2-5	CASSLARENTYQETQYF
-	TRBV7-9	TRBJ2-1	CASSPPTGAEQFF
-	TRBV7-9	TRBJ2-1	CASNIQGGEGVYNEQFF
-	TRBV28	TRBJ1-2	CASSGPRGSNTF
-	TRBV19	TRBJ1-2	CASSVGRVSYFYGYTF
TRBD1	TRBV14	TRBJ2-1	CASSQVQGALNNEQFF
TRBD2	TRBV28	TRBJ2-5	CASRGQAGAETQYF
TRBD2	TRBV18	TRBJ2-2	CASSPAGGPNTGELFF
-	TRBV20-1	TRBJ2-3	CSASEGWLADTQYF
-	TRBV18	TRBJ2-5	CASSLPTPPETQYF
TRBD1	TRBV5-1	TRBJ1-1	CASSGKGQANEAFF
-	TRBV29-1	TRBJ2-1	CSVELWQGRGSYNEQFF
TRBD1	TRBV3-1	TRBJ1-5	CASSQGGQGSNQPQHF
-	TRBV20-1	TRBJ2-5	CSAGRRGETQYF
TRBD1	TRBV20-1	TRBJ1-1	CSASPHQGVGTEAFF
-	TRBV7-9	TRBJ2-5	CASSSPQETQYF
-	TRBV7-9	TRBJ1-4	CASSLASAVIEKLFF
-	TRBV10-1	TRBJ2-1	CASSGWSGMDEQFF
TRBD2	TRBV29-1	TRBJ2-5	CSVDFGTSGRETQYF
-	TRBV28	TRBJ1-5	CASSRYQPQHF
-	TRBV28	TRBJ2-7	CASESAGTDSYEQYF
-	TRBV2	TRBJ2-3	CASSERVPATDTQYF
TRBD2	TRBV4-1	TRBJ2-7	CASSQVSSGAYEQYF
-	TRBV6-5	TRBJ1-3	CASSNSGDGNTIYF
-	TRBV6-1	TRBJ1-5	CASSEARGDSNQPQHF
TRBD2	TRBV5-6	TRBJ2-1	CASSLIAGSYNEQFF
TRBD1	TRBV18	TRBJ1-1	CASSPRTGQGNTEAFF
-	TRBV2	TRBJ1-5	CASSEVLVGYQPQHF
TRBD1	TRBV27	TRBJ2-1	CASSQETGGLGYNEQFF
TRBD2	TRBV5-5	TRBJ2-7	CASRPSGLAGAGEQYF
TRBD2	TRBV5-8	TRBJ2-1	CASSLASGRALSYNEQFF
TRBD2	TRBV25-1	TRBJ2-1	CASSDWANQPLAGEVNEQFF
-	TRBV6-1	TRBJ1-3	CASSQGLAGNTIYF
-	TRBV20-1	TRBJ1-4	CSASRTVVNEKLFF
-	TRBV18	TRBJ1-1	CASSLLPGRKNAEAFF
-	TRBV5-1	TRBJ2-7	CASSLGGSALGYEQYF
TRBD2	TRBV27	TRBJ2-3	CASSLASGRLTDTQYF
TRBD2	TRBV2	TRBJ2-3	CASRSNAGGRTDTQYF